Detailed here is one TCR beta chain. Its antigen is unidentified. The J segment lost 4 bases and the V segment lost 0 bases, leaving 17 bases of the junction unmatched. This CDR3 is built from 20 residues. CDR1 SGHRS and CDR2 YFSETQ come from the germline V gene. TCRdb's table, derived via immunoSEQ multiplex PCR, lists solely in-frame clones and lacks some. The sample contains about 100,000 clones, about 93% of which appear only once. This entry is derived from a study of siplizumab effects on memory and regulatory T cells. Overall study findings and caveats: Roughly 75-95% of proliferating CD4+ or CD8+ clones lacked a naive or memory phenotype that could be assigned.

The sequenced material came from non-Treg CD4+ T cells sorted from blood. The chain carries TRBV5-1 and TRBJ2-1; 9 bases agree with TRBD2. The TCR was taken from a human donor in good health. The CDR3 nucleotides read TGCGCCAGCAGCTTGGCCAACTGGCTAGCGGGGACGTTGACTTACAATGAGCAGTTCTTC. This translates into CASSLANWLAGTLTYNEQFF. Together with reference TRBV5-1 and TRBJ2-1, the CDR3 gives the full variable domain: KAGVTQTPRYLIKTRGQQVTLSCSPISGHRSVSWYQQTPGQGLQFLFEYFSETQRNKGNFPGRFSGRQFSNSRSEMNVSTLELGDSALYLCASSLANWLAGTLTYNEQFFGPGTRLTVL.